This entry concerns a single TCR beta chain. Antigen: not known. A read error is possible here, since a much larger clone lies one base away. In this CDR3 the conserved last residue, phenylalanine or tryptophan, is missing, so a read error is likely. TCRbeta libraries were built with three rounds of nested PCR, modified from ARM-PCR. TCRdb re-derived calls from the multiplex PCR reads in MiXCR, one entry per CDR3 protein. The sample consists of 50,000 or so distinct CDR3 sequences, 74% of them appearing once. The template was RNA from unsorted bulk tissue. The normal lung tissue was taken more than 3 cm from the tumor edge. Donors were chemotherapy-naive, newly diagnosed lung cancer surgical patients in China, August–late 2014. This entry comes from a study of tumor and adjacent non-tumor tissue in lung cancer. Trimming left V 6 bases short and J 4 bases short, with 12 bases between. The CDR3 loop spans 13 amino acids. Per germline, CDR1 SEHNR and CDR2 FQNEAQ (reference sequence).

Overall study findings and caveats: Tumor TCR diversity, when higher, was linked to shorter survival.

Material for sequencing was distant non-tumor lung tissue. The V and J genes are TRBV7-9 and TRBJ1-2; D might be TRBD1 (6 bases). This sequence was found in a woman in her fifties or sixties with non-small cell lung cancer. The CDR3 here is CASSSGVGYGYTS. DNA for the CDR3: TGTGCCAGCAGTTCAGGGGTTGGCTATGGCTACACCTCC.